Detailed here is one TCR beta chain. The antigen is not known. This sample is drawn from a study of Tregs in tolerant kidney transplant recipients. CDR3 length: 17 residues. Trimming cost V 5 bases and J 0 bases, with 19 bases left between them. The germline CDR1 and CDR2 sequences are LNHDA and SQIVND (reference sequence). Sequenced by immunoSEQ multiplex PCR; TCRdb stores in-frame clones only, minus some. The profile shows some 56,000 clones, over 80% of them singletons. General study points: In tolerant patients, donor-specific Tregs outgrew total Tregs, suggesting antigen-driven expansion. The most relevant donor-specific Treg TCRbeta repertoire apparently came from expansion with activated donor B cells. This study did not directly address biological reproducibility.

Mixed chimerism was transient after nonmyeloablative marrow transplants from related graft donors. Unstimulated Tregs (CD4+CD25+CD127-) and CD4+CD25- non-Tregs were sorted from PBMCs. This sequence was found in a human patient who received a combined kidney and bone marrow transplant. Some T cells may be provided by the graft donor. V and J are TRBV19 and TRBJ1-2, with D hard to call. Specimen: CD8+ T cells from blood (PBMCs), collected 24 months after the transplant. This CDR3 reads CASSPTVRYGANYGYTF. Written as DNA, the CDR3 is TGTGCCAGTAGTCCCACGGTGCGATACGGAGCTAACTATGGCTACACCTTC. Using reference TRBV19 and TRBJ1-2 for the parts outside the CDR3, the full variable domain is DGGITQSPKYLFRKEGQNVTLSCEQNLNHDAMYWYRQDPGQGLRLIYYSQIVNDFQKGDIAEGYSVSREKKESFPLTVTSAQKNPTAFYLCASSPTVRYGANYGYTFGSGTRLTVV.